A single T cell receptor beta chain is shown here with its context. Its target is unknown. From germline, CDR1 is LNHDA and CDR2 SQIVND (reference sequence). V lost 4 bases, J lost 9 bases, and 15 bases lay in between. The CDR3 covers 14 residues. The PCR made use of 60 Vbeta and 13 Jbeta primers. Profiled with immunoSEQ multiplex PCR; TCRdb holds only in-frame clones, not every one. This sample's table reports 150,000 to 200,000 clones. The entry originates in a study of cytomegalovirus exposure and HLA in healthy donors. Study-wide results and caveats: A highly shared variant cluster was judged a likely technical artifact.

The chain joins TRBV19 to TRBJ1-4, with TRBD1 as a possible D gene (6 bases). Input material: PBMCs. This sequence originates from a man in his thirties or forties in good health and CMV-seronegative. For the CDR3, the DNA is TGTGCCAGTAGTAAGGGCAGGGGAAGGCAAAAACTGTTTTTT. Translation gives CASSKGRGRQKLFF.